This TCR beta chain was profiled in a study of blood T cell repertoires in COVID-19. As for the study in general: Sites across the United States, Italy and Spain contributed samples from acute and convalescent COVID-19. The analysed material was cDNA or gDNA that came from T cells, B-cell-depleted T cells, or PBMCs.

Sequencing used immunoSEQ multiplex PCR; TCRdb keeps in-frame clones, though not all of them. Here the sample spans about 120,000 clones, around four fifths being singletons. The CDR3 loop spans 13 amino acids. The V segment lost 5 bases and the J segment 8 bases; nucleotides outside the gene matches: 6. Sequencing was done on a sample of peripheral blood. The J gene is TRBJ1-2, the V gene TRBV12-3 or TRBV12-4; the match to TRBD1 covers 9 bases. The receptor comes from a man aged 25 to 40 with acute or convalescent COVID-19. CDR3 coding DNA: TGTGCCAGCAGTCTGGGACAGGGCTGGGGCTACACCTTC. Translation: CASSLGQGWGYTF.